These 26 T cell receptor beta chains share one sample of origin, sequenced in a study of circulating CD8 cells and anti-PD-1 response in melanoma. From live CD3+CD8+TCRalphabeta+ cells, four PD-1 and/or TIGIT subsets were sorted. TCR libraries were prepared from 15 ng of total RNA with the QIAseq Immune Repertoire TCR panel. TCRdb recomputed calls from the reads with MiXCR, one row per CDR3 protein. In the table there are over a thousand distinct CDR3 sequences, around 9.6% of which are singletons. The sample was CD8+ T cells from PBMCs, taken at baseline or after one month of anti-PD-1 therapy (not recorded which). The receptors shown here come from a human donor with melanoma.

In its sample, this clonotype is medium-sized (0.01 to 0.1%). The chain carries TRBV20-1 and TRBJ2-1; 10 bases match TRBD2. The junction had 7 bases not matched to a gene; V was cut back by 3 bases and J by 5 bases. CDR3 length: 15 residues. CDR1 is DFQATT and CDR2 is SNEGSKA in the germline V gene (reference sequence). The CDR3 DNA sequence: TGCAGTGCTAGTTTTGAGCGGGGGGGAAACAATGAGCAGTTCTTC. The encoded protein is CSASFERGGNNEQFF.

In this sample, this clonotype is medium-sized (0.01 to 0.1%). Here the CDR3 reads CASSLTGAVTDTQYF. DNA for the CDR3: TGTGCCAGCAGCTTAACGGGGGCCGTGACAGATACGCAGTATTTT. V gene TRBV11-2 combines with J gene TRBJ2-3; D is tentatively TRBD1 or TRBD2 (6 bases each). Germline V gives CDR1 SGHAT, CDR2 FQNNGV. The length of the CDR3 is 15 residues. Trimming shortened V by 2 bases and J by 3 bases, and 12 bases separated the two germline ends.

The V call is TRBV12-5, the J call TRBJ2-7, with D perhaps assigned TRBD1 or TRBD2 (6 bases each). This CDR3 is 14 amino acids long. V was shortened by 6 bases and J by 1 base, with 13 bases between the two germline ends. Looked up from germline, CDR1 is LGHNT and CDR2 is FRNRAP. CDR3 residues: CASGPGGGSYEQYF. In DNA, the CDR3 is TGTGCTAGTGGGCCCGGAGGGGGGTCCTACGAGCAGTACTTC.

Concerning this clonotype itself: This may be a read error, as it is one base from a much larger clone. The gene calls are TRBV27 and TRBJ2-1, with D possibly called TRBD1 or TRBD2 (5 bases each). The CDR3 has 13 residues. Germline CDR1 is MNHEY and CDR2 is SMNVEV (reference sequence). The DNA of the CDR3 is TGTGCCAGCAGTTTTGTGAGGGGCAATGAGCAGCTCTTC. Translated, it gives CASSFVRGNEQLF.

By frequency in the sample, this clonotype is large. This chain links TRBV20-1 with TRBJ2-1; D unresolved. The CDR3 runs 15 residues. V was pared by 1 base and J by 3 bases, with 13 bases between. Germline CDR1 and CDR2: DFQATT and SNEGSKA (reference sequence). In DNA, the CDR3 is TGCAGTGCTAGAGGTCCCAGCGCAGACTACAATGAGCAGTTCTTC. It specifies CSARGPSADYNEQFF.

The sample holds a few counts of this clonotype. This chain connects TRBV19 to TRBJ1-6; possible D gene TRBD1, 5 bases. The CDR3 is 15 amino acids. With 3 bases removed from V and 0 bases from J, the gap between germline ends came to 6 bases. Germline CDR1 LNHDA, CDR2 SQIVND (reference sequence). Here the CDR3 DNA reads TGTGCCAGTAGTATCGGGGGCTCCTATAATTCACCCCTCCACTTT. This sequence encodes CASSIGGSYNSPLHF.

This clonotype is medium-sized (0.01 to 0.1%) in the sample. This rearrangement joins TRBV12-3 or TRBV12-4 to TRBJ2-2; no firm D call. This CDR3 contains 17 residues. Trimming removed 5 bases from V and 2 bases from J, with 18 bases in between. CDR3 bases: TGTGCCAGCAGTACATTCCGGGCCATACAAAACACCGGGGAGCTGTTTTTT. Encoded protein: CASSTFRAIQNTGELFF.

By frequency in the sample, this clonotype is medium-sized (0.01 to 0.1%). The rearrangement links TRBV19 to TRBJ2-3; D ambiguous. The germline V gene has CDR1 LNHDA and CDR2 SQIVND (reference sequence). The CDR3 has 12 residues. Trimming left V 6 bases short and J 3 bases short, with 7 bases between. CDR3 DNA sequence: TGTGCCAGTAGGACGGATACAGATACGCAGTATTTT. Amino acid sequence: CASRTDTDTQYF. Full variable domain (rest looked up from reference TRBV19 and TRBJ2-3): DGGITQSPKYLFRKEGQNVTLSCEQNLNHDAMYWYRQDPGQGLRLIYYSQIVNDFQKGDIAEGYSVSREKKESFPLTVTSAQKNPTAFYLCASRTDTDTQYFGPGTRLTVL.

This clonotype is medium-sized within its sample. The CDR3: CASIGQGNTEAFF. The CDR3 bases are TGTGCCAGTATCGGGCAGGGGAACACTGAAGCTTTCTTT. This rearrangement joins TRBV19 to TRBJ1-1; D is possibly TRBD1 (5 bases). CDR3 length: 13 amino acids. The V end was cut by 7 bases, the J end by 1 base, with 10 bases between. The germline CDR1 and CDR2 sequences are LNHDA and SQIVND (reference sequence).

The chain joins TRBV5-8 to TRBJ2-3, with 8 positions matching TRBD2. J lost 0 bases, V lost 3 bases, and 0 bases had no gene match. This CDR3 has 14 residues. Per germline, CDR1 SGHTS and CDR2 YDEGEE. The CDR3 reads CASSSGGSTDTQYF. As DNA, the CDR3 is TGTGCCAGCAGCTCGGGGGGGAGCACAGATACGCAGTATTTT.

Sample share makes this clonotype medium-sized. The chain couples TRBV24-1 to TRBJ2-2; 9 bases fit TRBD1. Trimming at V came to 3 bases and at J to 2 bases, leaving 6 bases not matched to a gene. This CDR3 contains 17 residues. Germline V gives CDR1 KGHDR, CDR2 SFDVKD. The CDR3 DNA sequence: TGTGCCACCAGTGATGGGGACAGGGAATTCAACACCGGGGAGCTGTTTTTT. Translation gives CATSDGDREFNTGELFF.

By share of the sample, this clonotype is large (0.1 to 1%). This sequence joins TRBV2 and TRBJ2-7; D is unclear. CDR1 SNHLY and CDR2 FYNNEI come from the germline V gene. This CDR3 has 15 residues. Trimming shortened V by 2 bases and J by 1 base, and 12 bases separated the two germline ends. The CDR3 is CASSENPGLSYEQYF. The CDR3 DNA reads TGTGCCAGCAGTGAAAATCCGGGCCTATCCTACGAGCAGTACTTC.

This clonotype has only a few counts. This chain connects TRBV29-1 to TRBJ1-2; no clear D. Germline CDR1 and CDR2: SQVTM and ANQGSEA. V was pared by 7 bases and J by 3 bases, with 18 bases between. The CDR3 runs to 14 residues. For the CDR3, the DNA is TGCAGCGCGAGTCTTCGAGCGAGTGACTATGGCTACACCTTC. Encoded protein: CSASLRASDYGYTF.

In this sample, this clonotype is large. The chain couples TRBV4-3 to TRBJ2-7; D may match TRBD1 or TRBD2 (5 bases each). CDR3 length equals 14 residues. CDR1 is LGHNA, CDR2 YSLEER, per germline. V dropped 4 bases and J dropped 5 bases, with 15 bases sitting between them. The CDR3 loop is CASSPRGSSNEQYF. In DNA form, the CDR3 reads TGCGCCAGCAGCCCGAGGGGCAGTTCGAACGAGCAGTACTTC.

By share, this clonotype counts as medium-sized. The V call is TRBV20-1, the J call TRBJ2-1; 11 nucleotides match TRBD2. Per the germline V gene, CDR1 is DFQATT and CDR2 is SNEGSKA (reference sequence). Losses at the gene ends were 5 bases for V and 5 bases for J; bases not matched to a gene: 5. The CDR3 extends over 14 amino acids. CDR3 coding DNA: TGCAGTGCTGGGCTAGCGGGGGGTAACAATGAGCAGTTCTTC. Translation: CSAGLAGGNNEQFF.

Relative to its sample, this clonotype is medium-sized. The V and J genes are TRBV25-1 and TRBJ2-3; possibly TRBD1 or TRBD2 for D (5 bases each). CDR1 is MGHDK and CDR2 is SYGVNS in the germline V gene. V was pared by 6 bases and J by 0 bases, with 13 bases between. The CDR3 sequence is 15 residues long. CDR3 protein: CASRRTGASTDTQYF. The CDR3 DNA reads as TGTGCCAGCAGAAGGACCGGGGCTAGCACAGATACGCAGTATTTT. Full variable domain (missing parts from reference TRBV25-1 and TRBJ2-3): EADIYQTPRYLVIGTGKKITLECSQTMGHDKMYWYQQDPGMELHLIHYSYGVNSTEKGDLSSESTVSRIRTEHFPLTLESARPSHTSQYLCASRRTGASTDTQYFGPGTRLTVL.

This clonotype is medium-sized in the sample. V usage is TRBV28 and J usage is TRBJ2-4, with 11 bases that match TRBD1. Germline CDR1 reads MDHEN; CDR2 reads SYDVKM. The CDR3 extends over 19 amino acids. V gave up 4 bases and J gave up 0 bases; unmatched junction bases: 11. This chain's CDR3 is CASSSDGTGGELAKNIQYF. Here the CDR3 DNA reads TGTGCCAGCAGTTCGGACGGGACAGGGGGGGAACTAGCCAAAAACATTCAGTACTTC.

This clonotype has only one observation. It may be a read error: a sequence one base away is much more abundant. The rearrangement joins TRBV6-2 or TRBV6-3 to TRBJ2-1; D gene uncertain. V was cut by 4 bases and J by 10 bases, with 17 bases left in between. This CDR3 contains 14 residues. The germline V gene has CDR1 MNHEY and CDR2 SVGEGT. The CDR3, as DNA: TGTGCCAGCAGTTCCCTTGAGTCTCCGCAAGAGCAGTTCTTC. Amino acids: CASSSLESPQEQFF.

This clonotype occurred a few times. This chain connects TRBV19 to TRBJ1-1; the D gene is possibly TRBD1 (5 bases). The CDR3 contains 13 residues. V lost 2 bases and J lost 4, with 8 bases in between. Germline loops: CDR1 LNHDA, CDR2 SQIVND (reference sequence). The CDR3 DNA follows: TGTGCCAGTAGTATACAGGGCCCCACTGAAGCTTTCTTT. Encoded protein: CASSIQGPTEAFF.

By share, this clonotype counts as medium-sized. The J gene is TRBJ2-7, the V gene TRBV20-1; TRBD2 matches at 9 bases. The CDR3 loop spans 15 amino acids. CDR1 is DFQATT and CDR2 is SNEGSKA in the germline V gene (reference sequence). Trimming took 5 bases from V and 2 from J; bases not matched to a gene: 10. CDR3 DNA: TGCAGTGCTTCATCTTCAGCGGGGGGACCCTACGAGCAGTACTTC. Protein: CSASSSAGGPYEQYF.

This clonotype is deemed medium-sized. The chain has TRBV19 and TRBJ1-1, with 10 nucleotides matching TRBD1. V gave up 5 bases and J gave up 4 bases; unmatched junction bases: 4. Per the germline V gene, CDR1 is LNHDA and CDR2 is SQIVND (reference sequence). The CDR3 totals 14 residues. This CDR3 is CASSPRDRGTEAFF. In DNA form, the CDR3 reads TGTGCCAGTAGTCCTCGGGACAGGGGCACTGAAGCTTTCTTT.

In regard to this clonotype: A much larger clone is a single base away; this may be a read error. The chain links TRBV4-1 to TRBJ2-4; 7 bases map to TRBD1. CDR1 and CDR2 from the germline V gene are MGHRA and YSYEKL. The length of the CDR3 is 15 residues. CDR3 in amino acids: CVSSQDRAGYNEQYF. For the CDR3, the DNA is TGCGTCAGCAGCCAAGACAGGGCAGGATACAATGAGCAGTACTTC.

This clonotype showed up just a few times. CDR3: CASNPLRGSDYGYTF. As DNA, the CDR3 is TGTGCCAGTAACCCCCTCAGAGGGTCGGACTATGGCTACACCTTC. The genes are TRBV19 and TRBJ1-2; D gene uncertain. This CDR3 comprises 15 residues. Germline loops: CDR1 LNHDA, CDR2 SQIVND (reference sequence). Trimming shortened V by 7 bases and J by 3 bases, and 18 bases separated the two germline ends.

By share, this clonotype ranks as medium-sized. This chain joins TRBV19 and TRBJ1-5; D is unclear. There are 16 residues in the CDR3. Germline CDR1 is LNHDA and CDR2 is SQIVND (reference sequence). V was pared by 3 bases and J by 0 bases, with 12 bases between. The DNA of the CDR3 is TGTGCCAGTAGTATCGTGGCGGGTTATAGCAATCAGCCCCAGCATTTT. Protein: CASSIVAGYSNQPQHF. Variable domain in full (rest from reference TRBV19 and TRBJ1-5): DGGITQSPKYLFRKEGQNVTLSCEQNLNHDAMYWYRQDPGQGLRLIYYSQIVNDFQKGDIAEGYSVSREKKESFPLTVTSAQKNPTAFYLCASSIVAGYSNQPQHFGDGTRLSIL.

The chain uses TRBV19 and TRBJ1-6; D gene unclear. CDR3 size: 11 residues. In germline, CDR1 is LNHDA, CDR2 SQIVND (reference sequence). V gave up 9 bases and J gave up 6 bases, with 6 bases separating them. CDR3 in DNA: TGTGCCAGCCGGGTTAATTCACCCCTCCACTTT. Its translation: CASRVNSPLHF.

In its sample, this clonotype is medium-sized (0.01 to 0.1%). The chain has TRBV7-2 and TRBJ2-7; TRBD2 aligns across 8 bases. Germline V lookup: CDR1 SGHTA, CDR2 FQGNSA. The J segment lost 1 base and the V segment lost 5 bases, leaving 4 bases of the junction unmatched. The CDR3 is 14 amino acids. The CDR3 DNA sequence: TGTGCCAGCAGCACGCGGGGGGCGTCCTACGAGCAGTACTTC. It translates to CASSTRGASYEQYF. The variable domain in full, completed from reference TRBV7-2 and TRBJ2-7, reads GAGVSQSPSNKVTEKGKDVELRCDPISGHTALYWYRQSLGQGLEFLIYFQGNSAPDKSGLPSDRFSAERTGGSVSTLTIQRTQQEDSAVYLCASSTRGASYEQYFGPGTRLTVT.